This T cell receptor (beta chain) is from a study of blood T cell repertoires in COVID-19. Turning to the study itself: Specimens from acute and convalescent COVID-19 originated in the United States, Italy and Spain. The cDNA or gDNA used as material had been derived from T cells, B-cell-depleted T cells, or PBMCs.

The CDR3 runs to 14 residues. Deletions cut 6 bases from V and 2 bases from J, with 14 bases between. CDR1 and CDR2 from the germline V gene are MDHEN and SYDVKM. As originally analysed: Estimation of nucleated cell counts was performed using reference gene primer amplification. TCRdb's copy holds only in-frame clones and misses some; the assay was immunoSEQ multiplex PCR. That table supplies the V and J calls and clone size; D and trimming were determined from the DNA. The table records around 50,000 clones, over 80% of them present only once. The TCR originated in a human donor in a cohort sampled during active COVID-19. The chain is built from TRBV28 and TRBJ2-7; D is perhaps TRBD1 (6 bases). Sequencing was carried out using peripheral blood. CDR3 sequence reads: CASRATGITYEQYF. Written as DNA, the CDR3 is TGTGCCAGCAGGGCCACAGGGATCACCTACGAGCAGTACTTC.